Following are 6 T cell receptor beta chains from one sample sequenced in a study of monozygotic twins with inflammatory bowel disease (dated by TCRdb to the late 2010s). To prepare the library, 5' RACE was applied. The instrument given in TCRdb is Illumina HiSeq 2500. TCRdb reprocessed the sequencing reads and holds a single record per CDR3 protein sequence, with no DNA. The table kept for this sample lists 300,000 to 400,000 distinct CDR3 sequences. The ten biggest clones cover 2.5% to 3% of the sample. Specimen: blood. The receptors originated from a human donor with ulcerative colitis or Crohn's disease, or a healthy co-twin of an affected twin (not recorded which).

The CDR3 reads CASSLGVATDTQYF. V and J are TRBV5-1 and TRBJ2-3. CDR1 and CDR2 (germline): SGHRS, YFSETQ. CDR3 length: 14 amino acids.

The chain is built from TRBV6-5 and TRBJ2-1; TCRdb names TRBD1, which stays unverified in the absence of DNA. The CDR3 has 11 residues. Germline CDR1 MNHEY, CDR2 SVGAGI. The CDR3 sequence is CASSYMGRQFF.

The chain is built from TRBV28 and TRBJ2-3. There are 14 residues in the CDR3. Germline loops: CDR1 MDHEN, CDR2 SYDVKM. CDR3 region: CASSFRLNTDTQYF. Using reference TRBV28 and TRBJ2-3 for the parts outside the CDR3, the full variable domain is DVKVTQSSRYLVKRTGEKVFLECVQDMDHENMFWYRQDPGLGLRLIYFSYDVKMKEKGDIPEGYSVSREKKERFSLILESASTNQTSMYLCASSFRLNTDTQYFGPGTRLTVL.

The J gene is TRBJ1-5, the V gene TRBV28; TCRdb reports TRBD1, a call that lacks DNA to check it against. Germline assignment: CDR1 MDHEN and CDR2 SYDVKM. The CDR3 consists of 16 residues. The CDR3 protein is CASSPWGAVELQPQHF.

The chain links TRBV6-2 or TRBV6-3 to TRBJ1-5. The CDR3 consists of 14 residues. CDR1 MNHEY and CDR2 SVGEGT come from the germline V gene. CDR3 in amino acids: CASSYPWGNQPQHF.

CDR3 amino acids: CASSQDPGTDSYEQYF. The chain uses TRBV4-3 and TRBJ2-7; TCRdb's assignment of TRBD1 cannot be checked, as there is no DNA. CDR1 is LGHNA and CDR2 is YSLEER in the germline V gene. This CDR3 region has 16 residues.